This T cell receptor (beta chain) was sequenced in a study of CD8 T cells in Susac syndrome. As controls, healthy donors matched for age and sex were used. FACS enriched CD8+ TEMRA cells, while bulk CD8+ and CD4+ were negatively isolated. V lost 8 bases and J 0 bases, leaving 8 bases between the germline ends. The CDR3 has 14 residues. Germline CDR1 and CDR2: SGHTA and FQGNSA. Reverse transcription of about 0.5 to 1 ug RNA was carried out with random hexamers. The CDR3 of TCR beta was amplified by immunoSEQ multiplex PCR across 54 Vbeta and 13 Jbeta. TCRdb redid the calling of the immunoSEQ multiplex PCR reads with MiXCR, one entry per CDR3 protein. The sample consists of around 130,000 distinct CDR3 sequences, roughly 96% of them appearing once.

The specimen was CD4+ T cells from PBMCs. The receptor comes from a human donor in good health. V and J are TRBV7-2 and TRBJ2-6; the D is unclear. The CDR3 DNA reads TGTGCCAGCCGCAGGAGCTCTGGGGCCAACGTCCTGACTTTC. Translating it yields CASRRSSGANVLTF.